The 27 T cell receptor beta chains presented below share a single source sample, sequenced in a study of T cell changes during pregnancy in multiple sclerosis. The data were produced by immunoSEQ multiplex PCR, yet TCRdb's version contains in-frame clones alone and is incomplete. The sample yields more than 85,000 clones, around nine tenths seen once. Source: peripheral blood, taken in the second trimester of pregnancy. All receptors derive from a female donor with multiple sclerosis, enrolled in a pregnancy study.

The chain is built from TRBV10-2 and TRBJ2-7, with TRBD2 identical over 12 bases. In germline, CDR1 is WSHSY, CDR2 SAAADI. Trimming took 6 bases from V and 7 from J; bases not matched to a gene: 16. This CDR3 comprises 17 residues. CDR3 loop: CASSAYAGGTSGWEQYF. The CDR3 coding sequence is TGCGCCAGCAGCGCATACGCGGGAGGGACTAGCGGGTGGGAGCAGTACTTC.

V gene TRBV4-2 combines with J gene TRBJ2-6; D is perhaps TRBD1 (6 bases). V lost 5 bases and J lost 3, with 11 bases in between. The CDR3 is 15 amino acids. Per germline, CDR1 LGHNA and CDR2 YNFKEQ. CDR3: CASSARTDGANVLTF. The CDR3 nucleotides read TGTGCCAGCAGCGCAAGGACAGATGGGGCCAACGTCCTGACTTTC.

CDR3 nucleotides: TGTGCCAGCAGTGATTCTCATAGGGGACAGGGGGTCCCCGGGGAGCTGTTTTTT. Its translation: CASSDSHRGQGVPGELFF. V gene TRBV2 combines with J gene TRBJ2-2, with 11 positions matching TRBD1. Germline V gene lookup returns CDR1 SNHLY and CDR2 FYNNEI. CDR3 length: 18 residues. The J segment lost 6 bases and the V segment lost 3 bases, leaving 12 bases of the junction unmatched.

The chain has TRBV23-1 and TRBJ2-1; 7 nucleotides align to TRBD2. TRBV23-1 is labeled an ORF, and its function is uncertain. V lost 0 bases, J lost 3 bases, and 8 bases stayed unmatched. CDR3 length: 17 amino acids. CDR3 region: CASSQSARELGYNEQFF. For the CDR3, the DNA is TGCGCCAGCAGTCAATCTGCGCGGGAGCTTGGCTACAATGAGCAGTTCTTC.

The rearrangement joins TRBV19 to TRBJ2-5; 7 bases are a match to TRBD2. Germline CDR1 reads LNHDA; CDR2 reads SQIVND (reference sequence). The ends lost 1 base at V and 5 bases at J; junction bases unmatched: 4. CDR3 length equals 14 residues. CDR3 DNA: TGTGCCAGTAGTATAGGACTAGCAGGGGAGACCCAGTACTTC. Translation: CASSIGLAGETQYF.

CDR3: CASSPRSGELFF. The CDR3 DNA is TGTGCCAGCAGCCCCCGGTCCGGGGAGCTGTTTTTT. The V gene is TRBV5-5, the J gene TRBJ2-2; unclear D gene. CDR1 and CDR2 from the germline V gene are SGHKS and YYEKEE (reference sequence). There are 12 residues in the CDR3. V was cut by 4 bases and J by 6 bases, with 7 bases left in between.

The chain carries TRBV6-5 and TRBJ1-1; D may be TRBD1 (6 bases). The CDR3 consists of 15 residues. Trimming took off 3 bases at V and 3 bases at J, with 14 bases between the two ends. Looked up from germline, CDR1 is MNHEY and CDR2 is SVGAGI. CDR3 in DNA: TGTGCCAGCAGTTATACTGGGGGCATGTACACTGAAGCTTTCTTT. The encoded protein is CASSYTGGMYTEAFF.

The chain links TRBV7-9 to TRBJ2-7; D might be TRBD1 (6 bases). The V gene's germline CDR1 is SEHNR and CDR2 FQNEAQ (reference sequence). The CDR3 extends over 14 amino acids. V lost 6 bases and J lost 9, with 21 bases in between. The CDR3: CASSSPPTGTAQYF. In DNA, the CDR3 is TGTGCCAGCAGTTCCCCCCCAACAGGGACGGCGCAGTACTTC. Together with reference TRBV7-9 and TRBJ2-7, the CDR3 gives the full variable domain: DTGVSQNPRHKITKRGQNVTFRCDPISEHNRLYWYRQTLGQGPEFLTYFQNEAQLEKSRLLSDRFSAERPKGSFSTLEIQRTEQGDSAMYLCASSSPPTGTAQYFGPGTRLTVT.

This clone was seen more than once but under ten times. V gene TRBV7-8 combines with J gene TRBJ1-6; no firm D call. V shed 2 bases and J shed 6 bases, with 11 bases lying between them. Germline-derived CDR1 and CDR2 are SGHVS and FQNEAQ. This CDR3 comprises 15 residues. This chain's CDR3 is CASSLREGFNSPLHF. The CDR3 DNA sequence: TGTGCCAGCAGCTTAAGGGAGGGCTTTAATTCACCCCTCCACTTT.

The chain carries TRBV9 and TRBJ1-4; 7 nucleotides match TRBD1. CDR3 length: 14 amino acids. The V gene's germline CDR1 is SGDLS and CDR2 YYNGEE. Trimming at V came to 0 bases and at J to 8 bases, leaving 4 bases not matched to a gene. CDR3 residues: CASSVGSGGEKLFF. The DNA of the CDR3 is TGTGCCAGCAGCGTAGGGTCAGGGGGAGAAAAACTGTTTTTT.

The rearrangement joins TRBV7-9 to TRBJ2-5; 13 nucleotides match TRBD2. V trimming: 3 bases; J trimming: 5 bases; junction bases outside the gene matches: 9. This CDR3 is built from 17 residues. CDR1 is SEHNR, CDR2 FQNEAQ, per germline (reference sequence). CDR3 nucleotide sequence: TGTGCCAGCAGCTTGGGGACTAGCGGGGCCGACAGGGAGACCCAGTACTTC. It encodes CASSLGTSGADRETQYF.

The chain employs TRBV28 and TRBJ2-7; maybe TRBD1 (5 bases). The CDR3 length is 17 residues. Trimming removed 2 bases from V and 4 bases from J, with 21 bases in between. The germline gives CDR1 MDHEN, CDR2 SYDVKM. In DNA form, the CDR3 reads TGTGCCAGCAGTTTACGGACACTCCCTCGGTTTTCTTACGAGCAGTACTTC. It translates to CASSLRTLPRFSYEQYF. The full variable domain, with the rest looked up from reference TRBV28 and TRBJ2-7, is DVKVTQSSRYLVKRTGEKVFLECVQDMDHENMFWYRQDPGLGLRLIYFSYDVKMKEKGDIPEGYSVSREKKERFSLILESASTNQTSMYLCASSLRTLPRFSYEQYFGPGTRLTVT.

The chain employs TRBV28 and TRBJ2-7; possible D gene TRBD2, 7 bases. The V gene lost 5 bases and the J gene lost 2 bases, with 16 bases spanning the gap. This CDR3 is 15 amino acids long. The germline V gene has CDR1 MDHEN and CDR2 SYDVKM. The DNA for the CDR3 is TGTGCCAGCAGTCCCGCGGGGGCAGGGACCTACGAGCAGTACTTC. Its protein is CASSPAGAGTYEQYF.

This clone has only one observation. The chain employs TRBV7-9 and TRBJ2-5, with D unresolved. CDR1 is SEHNR and CDR2 is FQNEAQ in the germline V gene (reference sequence). The CDR3 extends over 13 amino acids. V was trimmed by 5 bases and J by 5 bases, leaving 12 bases between them. The CDR3 reads CASSPRILETQYF. The DNA of the CDR3 is TGTGCCAGCAGCCCTAGAATCCTGGAGACCCAGTACTTC. Full variable domain (missing parts from reference TRBV7-9 and TRBJ2-5): DTGVSQNPRHKITKRGQNVTFRCDPISEHNRLYWYRQTLGQGPEFLTYFQNEAQLEKSRLLSDRFSAERPKGSFSTLEIQRTEQGDSAMYLCASSPRILETQYFGPGTRLLVL.

The J gene is TRBJ2-5, the V gene TRBV6-5, with 10 positions matching TRBD2. Looked up from germline, CDR1 is MNHEY and CDR2 is SVGAGI. The CDR3 contains 15 residues. The V and J ends lost 5 bases and 2 bases, in that order; junction bases with no gene match: 5. In nucleotides, the CDR3 is TGTGCCAGCAGTCCGTATAGCGGGGGGCAAGAGACCCAGTACTTC. Its translation: CASSPYSGGQETQYF.

This clone occurred once. The chain links TRBV30 to TRBJ2-7, with 9 positions matching TRBD2. The ends lost 0 bases at V and 5 bases at J; junction bases unmatched: 17. The CDR3 runs to 18 residues. From germline, CDR1 is GTSNPN and CDR2 SVGIG (reference sequence). This chain's CDR3 is CAWSVLPSGTSPRDEQYF. The CDR3 region has the DNA TGTGCCTGGAGTGTACTTCCTAGCGGGACATCCCCCCGGGACGAGCAGTACTTC. The full variable domain, completed using reference TRBV30 and TRBJ2-7, is SQTIHQWPATLVQPVGSPLSLECTVEGTSNPNLYWYRQAAGRGLQLLFYSVGIGQISSEVPQNLSASRPQDRQFILSSKKLLLSDSGFYLCAWSVLPSGTSPRDEQYFGPGTRLTVT.

The V gene is TRBV6-5, the J gene TRBJ1-1; D unresolved. V was trimmed by 6 bases and J by 0 bases, leaving 11 bases between them. Germline CDR1 reads MNHEY; CDR2 reads SVGAGI. This CDR3 region has 14 residues. The chain's CDR3 is CASSRGGMNTEAFF. CDR3 nucleotide sequence: TGTGCCAGCAGCCGAGGAGGGATGAACACTGAAGCTTTCTTT.

The rearrangement uses TRBV7-7 and TRBJ2-5; 9 nucleotides line up with TRBD1. J was trimmed by 5 bases and V by 11 bases; bases with no gene match: 18. Germline V gene data show CDR1 as SSHAT and CDR2 as FNYEAQ (reference sequence). The CDR3 contains 16 residues. This CDR3 reads CARPNKGTGFRETQYF. The CDR3 nucleotides are TGTGCCCGGCCCAATAAAGGGACAGGGTTTCGGGAGACCCAGTACTTC.

CDR3 in amino acids: CASSPRGQSNEKLFF. The DNA of the CDR3 is TGTGCCAGCAGTCCCCGGGGACAGAGTAATGAAAAACTGTTTTTT. The chain is built from TRBV6-1 and TRBJ1-4, with 7 bases lining up with TRBD1. Germline V gene data show CDR1 as MNHNS and CDR2 as SASEGT. This CDR3 is built from 15 residues. Losses at the gene ends were 5 bases for V and 4 bases for J; bases not matched to a gene: 7.

The gene calls are TRBV6-5 and TRBJ1-6; TRBD1 aligns across 10 bases. The CDR3 consists of 16 residues. Germline lookup yields CDR1 MNHEY and CDR2 SVGAGI. J lost 7 bases, V lost 2 bases, and 5 bases had no gene match. The CDR3: CASSYRDRGTNSPLHF. In nucleotides, the CDR3 is TGTGCCAGCAGTTACAGGGACAGGGGAACAAATTCACCCCTCCACTTT.

This chain joins TRBV5-4 and TRBJ1-2, with 7 bases matching TRBD1. The CDR3 has 16 residues. CDR1 SGHNT and CDR2 YYREEE come from the germline V gene (reference sequence). The ends lost 5 bases at V and 0 bases at J; junction bases unmatched: 10. CDR3 DNA sequence: TGTGCCAGCAGTCGTGGACAGGACTTAGCTAACTATGGCTACACCTTC. It specifies CASSRGQDLANYGYTF. The full variable domain, rest sourced from reference TRBV5-4 and TRBJ1-2, is ETGVTQSPTHLIKTRGQQVTLRCSSQSGHNTVSWYQQALGQGPQFIFQYYREEENGRGNFPPRFSGLQFPNYSSELNVNALELDDSALYLCASSRGQDLANYGYTFGSGTRLTVV.

V and J are TRBV30 and TRBJ2-7, with 11 bases lining up with TRBD1. Trimming took 1 base from V and 4 from J; bases not matched to a gene: 3. Germline CDR1 is GTSNPN and CDR2 is SVGIG (reference sequence). This CDR3 contains 14 residues. The CDR3 protein is CAWSEGTGGYEQYF. The CDR3, as DNA: TGTGCCTGGAGTGAAGGGACAGGGGGATACGAGCAGTACTTC.

V gene TRBV19 combines with J gene TRBJ2-7; TRBD2 matches at 9 bases. The CDR3 is 15 residues long. Per germline, CDR1 LNHDA and CDR2 SQIVND (reference sequence). J gave up 4 bases and V 8 bases, and 12 bases lay outside the gene matches. CDR3 protein: CASQRSGGDLYEQYF. The CDR3 DNA is TGTGCCAGTCAGCGTAGCGGGGGCGATTTATACGAGCAGTACTTC. The complete variable domain, with remaining parts taken from reference TRBV19 and TRBJ2-7, reads DGGITQSPKYLFRKEGQNVTLSCEQNLNHDAMYWYRQDPGQGLRLIYYSQIVNDFQKGDIAEGYSVSREKKESFPLTVTSAQKNPTAFYLCASQRSGGDLYEQYFGPGTRLTVT.

The rearrangement uses TRBV5-1 and TRBJ2-7; perhaps TRBD2 as D (7 bases). Trimming removed 4 bases from V and 0 bases from J, with 17 bases in between. CDR1 is SGHRS, CDR2 YFSETQ, per germline. This CDR3 is built from 16 residues. The CDR3 nucleotides are TGCGCCAGCAGCGCGTTAGGGGGGAGGGGCTCCTACGAGCAGTACTTC. Translated: CASSALGGRGSYEQYF.

The rearrangement joins TRBV27 to TRBJ2-3, with D tentatively TRBD2 (5 bases). The germline gives CDR1 MNHEY, CDR2 SMNVEV (reference sequence). The CDR3 is 18 residues long. The V end lost 1 base, the J end lost 0 bases, and 17 bases lay between the germline ends. CDR3 protein: CASSLYTARRKSTDTQYF. Written as DNA, the CDR3 is TGTGCCAGCAGTTTATACACCGCCCGGAGGAAAAGCACAGATACGCAGTATTTT.

About this clone itself: The sample has other DNA sequences that encode this CDR3 too. The rearrangement joins TRBV6-5 to TRBJ1-5; no clear D. Germline V CDR1 and CDR2: MNHEY, SVGAGI. The V end lost 0 bases, the J end lost 2 bases, and 5 bases lay between the germline ends. CDR3 length: 14 amino acids. CDR3 bases: TGTGCCAGCAGTTACTCCGGGGGCAATCAGCCCCAGCATTTT. This gives the protein CASSYSGGNQPQHF.

The chain combines TRBV5-1 with TRBJ1-1; D is unresolved. The CDR3 loop spans 14 amino acids. Germline V CDR1 and CDR2: SGHRS, YFSETQ. V was shortened by 6 bases and J by 0 bases, with 12 bases between the two germline ends. DNA for the CDR3: TGCGCCAGCAAGCCCGGGGTATTGAACACTGAAGCTTTCTTT. Amino acid sequence: CASKPGVLNTEAFF.